The 5 T cell receptor beta chains given below trace back to one sample, sequenced in a study of T cell repertoires in cytomegalovirus infection. Using its own MiXCR run on the reads, TCRdb lists one record per CDR3 protein. This table has 100,000 or so distinct CDR3 sequences, around 22% appearing once. Sequencing was performed on CD8+ T cells from PBMCs. Receptors were obtained from a human donor in good health (CMV status not recorded). Some clones in this sample may be carry-over from other donors' samples.

J is TRBJ2-7 and V is TRBV25-1; TRBD1 might be the D (6 bases). CDR3 length equals 14 residues. CDR1 MGHDK and CDR2 SYGVNS come from the germline V gene. Trimming took 3 bases from V and 2 from J, leaving 11 bases between them. The CDR3: CASSDWDTTYEQYF. The CDR3 bases are TGTGCCAGCAGTGATTGGGACACCACCTACGAGCAGTACTTC.

Ten or more counts support this clonotype. The chain carries TRBV7-2 and TRBJ2-3, with 11 bases fitting TRBD2. V was pared by 7 bases and J by 5 bases, with 8 bases of the junction left unmatched. This CDR3 spans 15 amino acids. Germline CDR1 reads SGHTA; CDR2 reads FQGNSA. DNA of the CDR3: TGTGCCAGCACCCCCCTAGCGGGGGGTCTAGATACGCAGTATTTT. Protein sequence: CASTPLAGGLDTQYF.

This clonotype was seen more than once but under ten times. The chain couples TRBV7-2 to TRBJ1-1, with TRBD1 matching over 9 bases. The CDR3 has 15 residues. Germline V CDR1 and CDR2: SGHTA, FQGNSA. With 1 base clipped from V and 11 bases from J, the junction kept 11 bases outside the gene matches. The DNA of the CDR3 is TGTGCCAGCAGCTTAGTAGGGTGGACAGGGGCGGTCGCTTTCTTT. Its protein is CASSLVGWTGAVAFF.

This clonotype was observed a handful of times. V and J are TRBV4-3 and TRBJ2-2; D might be TRBD2 (6 bases). The CDR3 runs 14 residues. With 0 bases removed from V and 7 bases from J, the gap between germline ends came to 9 bases. Looked up from germline, CDR1 is LGHNA and CDR2 is YSLEER. CDR3: CASSQDLGGGELFF. The DNA for the CDR3 is TGCGCCAGCAGCCAAGATCTGGGGGGCGGGGAGCTGTTTTTT.

This clonotype came up many times. V usage is TRBV7-9 and J usage is TRBJ2-7; D is unresolved. Germline CDR1 and CDR2: SEHNR and FQNEAQ (reference sequence). Trimming pared 1 base from V and 3 bases from J, leaving 13 bases between. The CDR3 is 15 residues long. CDR3 in DNA: TGTGCCAGCAGCTTAGGGAAGGGCCTTAGCTACGAGCAGTACTTC. This codes for CASSLGKGLSYEQYF.